Here is one T cell receptor beta chain with its context. Carrying unique molecular identifiers, the cDNA also gained a universal primer site through template switching. TCRdb fed the 5' RACE reads into MiXCR, producing one record per CDR3 protein. The data hold 1.5 million to 2 million distinct CDR3 sequences, with roughly 35% observed a single time. The CDR3 runs to 11 residues. Between the trimmed V and J ends, which lost 7 bases and 3 bases, there was a span of 9 bases. Looked up from germline, CDR1 is DFQATT and CDR2 is SNEGSKA (reference sequence). The source of the sample is a study of identical twins.

The chain is built from TRBV20-1 and TRBJ1-1, with D possibly TRBD1 on 6 matching bases. The sample was cord blood. The TCR comes from a newborn girl in good health. CDR3 protein: CSEGGYTEAFF. CDR3 DNA sequence: TGCAGTGAGGGGGGGTACACTGAAGCTTTCTTT.